The 14 T cell receptor beta chains listed next were all sequenced from one sample in a study of blood T cell repertoires in COVID-19. The method was immunoSEQ multiplex PCR; TCRdb's version includes in-frame clones alone and lacks a portion of them. The sample includes approximately 400,000 clones, around 84% of them seen just once. Sequencing was performed on peripheral blood. The receptors originated from a human donor with acute or convalescent COVID-19. The donor label of this sample is uncertain.

The genes are TRBV9 and TRBJ1-4; the D gene is possibly TRBD1 (5 bases). The CDR3 totals 15 residues. V was shortened by 0 bases and J by 4 bases, with 10 bases between the two germline ends. Germline V gene data show CDR1 as SGDLS and CDR2 as YYNGEE. The CDR3 here is CASSVGTGLNEKLFF. The CDR3 DNA reads as TGTGCCAGCAGCGTAGGTACAGGTCTTAATGAAAAACTGTTTTTT.

The V gene is TRBV15, the J gene TRBJ2-1, with D maybe TRBD2 (6 bases). Germline V CDR1 and CDR2: LNHNV, YYDKDF (reference sequence). The CDR3 is made up of 15 amino acids. The V end was cut by 8 bases, the J end by 0 bases, with 14 bases between. CDR3 in amino acids: CATHSSESSYNEQFF. For the CDR3, the DNA is TGTGCCACCCACTCTAGCGAGAGCTCCTACAATGAGCAGTTCTTC.

The rearrangement links TRBV6-4 to TRBJ1-4; no firm D call. V was shortened by 0 bases and J by 10 bases, with 6 bases between the two germline ends. This CDR3 has 12 residues. Germline values: CDR1 MRHNA, CDR2 SNTAGT. CDR3 sequence (DNA): TGTGCCAGCAGTGACTCAGCGGGAAAACTGTTTTTT. It codes for CASSDSAGKLFF.

The count of this clone is one. V gene TRBV2 combines with J gene TRBJ1-1; D possibly corresponds to TRBD1 (5 bases). Germline CDR1 and CDR2: SNHLY and FYNNEI. There are 19 residues in the CDR3. Trimming cost V 4 bases and J 5 bases, with 29 bases left between them. CDR3 sequence (DNA): TGTGCCAGCAGTGTCGGCCTAGGAGGCGGCAGGTTGGGGACTACTGAAGCTTTCTTT. Translated, it gives CASSVGLGGGRLGTTEAFF.

The chain carries TRBV4-1 and TRBJ2-3; TRBD2 matches at 14 bases. Germline CDR1 and CDR2: MGHRA and YSYEKL. The V and J ends lost 2 bases and 0 bases, in that order; junction bases with no gene match: 10. The CDR3 contains 20 residues. DNA for the CDR3: TGCGCCAGCAGCCAACGAGGGACTAGCGGGGGTACTGCTAGCACAGATACGCAGTATTTT. Protein product: CASSQRGTSGGTASTDTQYF.

This clone was detected once. The chain joins TRBV30 to TRBJ1-1, with a tentative D call TRBD1 (6 bases). The CDR3 spans 16 residues. Germline values: CDR1 GTSNPN, CDR2 SVGIG (reference sequence). Trimming took off 0 bases at V and 10 bases at J, with 24 bases between the two ends. CDR3 protein: CAWSVQRTVRLSGAFF. DNA for the CDR3: TGTGCCTGGAGTGTACAGAGGACAGTTAGGTTATCGGGAGCTTTCTTT.

J is TRBJ1-2 and V is TRBV4-1; D is unresolved. V gave up 0 bases and J gave up 3 bases, with 5 bases separating them. The germline gives CDR1 MGHRA, CDR2 YSYEKL. The CDR3 loop spans 13 amino acids. The CDR3 sequence: CASSQDQYYGYTF. CDR3 sequence (DNA): TGCGCCAGCAGCCAAGATCAGTACTATGGCTACACCTTC.

This chain connects TRBV2 to TRBJ1-1; D is unclear. The CDR3 spans 13 residues. The ends were cut back, 4 bases at V and 0 bases at J, with 6 bases in the middle. Looked up from germline, CDR1 is SNHLY and CDR2 is FYNNEI. The CDR3 nucleotides are TGTGCCAGCAGTGGGGCCCTGAACACTGAAGCTTTCTTT. This gives the protein CASSGALNTEAFF.

V and J are TRBV4-2 and TRBJ2-5; 7 bases agree with TRBD2. The germline gives CDR1 LGHNA, CDR2 YNFKEQ. The CDR3 has 16 amino acids. V gave up 1 base and J gave up 3 bases; unmatched junction bases: 8. CDR3 protein: CASSQASGTTKETQYF. The CDR3 nucleotides are TGTGCCAGCAGCCAAGCGTCCGGGACTACAAAAGAGACCCAGTACTTC.

The V call is TRBV7-9, the J call TRBJ1-1, with D unclear. V lost 5 bases to trimming and J lost 7 bases, with 17 bases between them. This CDR3 comprises 14 residues. From germline, CDR1 is SEHNR and CDR2 FQNEAQ (reference sequence). The CDR3 loop reads CASSHYDAKVEAFF. CDR3 bases: TGTGCCAGCAGCCACTACGACGCCAAAGTTGAAGCTTTCTTT.

The chain links TRBV5-5 to TRBJ1-1; D call uncertain. The CDR3 totals 15 residues. V lost 1 base to trimming and J lost 0 bases, with 10 bases between them. Germline CDR1 is SGHKS and CDR2 is YYEKEE (reference sequence). The CDR3 bases are TGTGCCAGCAGCTTGACAGTCTCAATGAACACTGAAGCTTTCTTT. Encoded protein: CASSLTVSMNTEAFF.

The chain has TRBV29-1 and TRBJ2-5, with D perhaps matching TRBD2 (6 bases). Germline V lookup: CDR1 SQVTM, CDR2 ANQGSEA. The V gene lost 7 bases and the J gene lost 5 bases, with 14 bases spanning the gap. The CDR3 has 12 residues. This chain's CDR3 is CSAGALAETQYF. DNA for the CDR3: TGCAGCGCTGGGGCCCTAGCGGAGACCCAGTACTTC.

This rearrangement joins TRBV3-1 (or the pseudogene TRBV3-2) to TRBJ1-2; D is uncertain. Germline CDR1 reads LGHDT; CDR2 reads YNNKEL (reference sequence). There are 12 residues in the CDR3. The germline V and J ends were trimmed by 4 bases and 5 bases, with 8 bases remaining between them. CDR3 amino acids: CASSRGGYGYTF. Here the CDR3 DNA reads TGTGCCAGCAGCCGCGGAGGGTATGGCTACACCTTC.

V and J are TRBV7-2 and TRBJ1-2; the match to TRBD1 covers 7 bases. The germline gives CDR1 SGHTA, CDR2 FQGNSA. The V segment lost 5 bases and the J segment 6 bases; nucleotides outside the gene matches: 15. The CDR3 loop spans 16 amino acids. This CDR3 is CASSPPGGIGVDGYTF. The CDR3 DNA sequence: TGTGCCAGCAGCCCTCCAGGGGGGATCGGCGTCGATGGCTACACCTTC.